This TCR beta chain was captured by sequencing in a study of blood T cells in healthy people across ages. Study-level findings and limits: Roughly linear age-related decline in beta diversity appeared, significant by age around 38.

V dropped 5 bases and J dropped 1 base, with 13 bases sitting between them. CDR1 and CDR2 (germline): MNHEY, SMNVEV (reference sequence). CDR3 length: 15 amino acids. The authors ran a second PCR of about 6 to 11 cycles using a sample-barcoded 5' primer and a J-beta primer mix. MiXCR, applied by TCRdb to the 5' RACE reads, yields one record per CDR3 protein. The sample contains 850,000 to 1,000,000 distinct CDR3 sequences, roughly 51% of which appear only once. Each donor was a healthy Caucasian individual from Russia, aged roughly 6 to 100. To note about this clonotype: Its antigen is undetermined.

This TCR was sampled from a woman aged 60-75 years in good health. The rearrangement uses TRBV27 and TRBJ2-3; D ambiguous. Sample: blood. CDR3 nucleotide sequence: TGTGCCAGCAGTCCGTCCCCTGGAGGCACAGATACGCAGTATTTT. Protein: CASSPSPGGTDTQYF.